Sequencing of this T cell receptor beta chain was carried out in a study of blood T cell repertoires in COVID-19 (dated by TCRdb to the early 2020s). For context, the study as a whole: Samples covering the acute and convalescent phases of COVID-19 were provided by collaborators in the United States, Italy and Spain. Subjects who had been exposed to COVID-19, were actively infected with it, or had recovered from it provided the deeply sampled blood TCRbeta repertoires that made up the dataset. A de-identified subject ID, COVID-19 status, age in years and sex were almost always included in the sample metadata. The repertoires were made available in a free public database intended to serve as a resource for research on the immune response to SARS-CoV-2. The prospective study material was composed of cDNA or gDNA derived from T cells, B-cell-depleted T cells, or PBMCs. The samples were drawn from the first 160 participants of the ongoing ImmuneRACE study and from more than 1,000 subjects provided by 6 global collaborators. HLA class I and class II types, where available, came from metadata supplied by the sample provider rather than from assay-based typing.

TCRbeta CDR3 regions were amplified from genomic DNA using the immunoSEQ Assay, a bias-controlled multiplex PCR. In the paper's pipeline: Nucleated cell counts per sample were estimated from amplification of reference gene primers within the assay. To quantify the absolute abundance of each unique TCRbeta CDR3 rearrangement, sequence reads were collapsed and filtered. Productive Simpson clonality was computed per sample as the square root of Simpson's diversity index over productive rearrangements. TCRdb retrieved this table from immuneACCESS and kept in-frame rearrangements only. Not all clones are present; in checked studies, unresolved V genes account for under half, and no reason is known for the remainder. Clone size and V and J calls were adopted from that table, with D and trimming inferred from the DNA. For this sample there are fewer than 300,000 clones; 80% to 95% appear just once. The top ten clonotypes cover 2% to 3% of the sample.

Comments on this clone: Its antigen has not been determined. No base-level quality is on record; no much larger clone is a single base apart.

One collaborating source in Seattle enrolled patients during active infection and followed them longitudinally through the course of disease. The collaborating institutions used their own protocols to collect whole blood in K2EDTA tubes. For TCRbeta analysis, collaborators shipped samples as frozen whole blood, isolated PBMCs, or DNA extracted from either of those sample types. Results and caveats for the whole study, not just this receptor: The amount of clinical and demographic metadata varied by source and participant and was provided uncurated.

This receptor was identified in a person under 35 with COVID-19, enrolled during active disease. Specimen: peripheral blood.

The DNA is as follows: TGCGCCAGCAGCCCCGGGACTCGGGATACGCAGTATTTT. Its translation is CASSPGTRDTQYF. The rearrangement combines TRBV5-1 with TRBJ2-3, with TRBD2 as a weak D call on 6 bases. CDR1 SGHRS and CDR2 YFSETQ are derived from the germline V gene. The CDR3 goes from the cysteine to the phenylalanine over 13 residues. CDR3 DNA is the only sequence kept; it has 39 bases, read in frame from the first base. The V and J ends are trimmed by 4 bases and 6 bases, leaving 12 bases between them.